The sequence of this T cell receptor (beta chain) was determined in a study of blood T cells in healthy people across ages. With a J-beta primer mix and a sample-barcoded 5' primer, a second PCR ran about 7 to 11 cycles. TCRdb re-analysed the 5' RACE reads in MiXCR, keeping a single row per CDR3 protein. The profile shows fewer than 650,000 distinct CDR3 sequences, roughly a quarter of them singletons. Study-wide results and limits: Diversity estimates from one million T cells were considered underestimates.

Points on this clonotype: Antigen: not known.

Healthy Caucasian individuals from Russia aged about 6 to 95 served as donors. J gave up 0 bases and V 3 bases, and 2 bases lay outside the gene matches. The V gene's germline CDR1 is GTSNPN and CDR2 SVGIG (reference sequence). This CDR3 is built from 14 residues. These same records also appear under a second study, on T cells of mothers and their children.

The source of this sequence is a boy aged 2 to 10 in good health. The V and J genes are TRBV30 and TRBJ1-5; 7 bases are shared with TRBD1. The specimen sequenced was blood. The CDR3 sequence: CAWRTGNSNQPQHF. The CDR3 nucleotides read TGTGCCTGGAGGACAGGGAATAGCAATCAGCCCCAGCATTTT.